This TCR beta chain emerged from a study of shared clonotypes between healthy human individuals. Overall study results and limits: Generation probabilities of non-shared clonotypes were lower (relative to those shared by all four donors). For naive CD4 cells, roughly 5.5% of clonotypes were shared across four donors.

Note on this clone: Its antigen remains unknown.

Trimming at V came to 10 bases and at J to 2 bases, leaving 11 bases not matched to a gene. This CDR3 contains 14 residues. Germline V CDR1 and CDR2: MNHEY, SMNVEV (reference sequence). Using immunoSEQ multiplex PCR, the repertoire was profiled, and TCRdb retains in-frame clones only, with some absent. Of around 1.6 million clones listed, about 98% are singletons. The chain carries TRBV27 and TRBJ2-7; 7 bases align to TRBD1. Sequences were obtained from naive CD4+ T cells sorted from blood. The subset is: CD45RA+ positively selected. The receptor's source is a man younger than 45 in good health. The CDR3 loop is CAITRQGEAYEQYF. The CDR3, as DNA: TGTGCCATCACGAGACAGGGAGAAGCCTACGAGCAGTACTTC.